This T cell receptor beta chain was identified in a study of shared clonotypes between healthy human individuals. Each replicate PCR on the sorted subsets used 200 to 250 ng DNA (around 30,000 T cell genomes). Authors' data handling: Because ImmunoSEQ provided only junction sequences with no quality scores, the filtering differed. Method: immunoSEQ multiplex PCR; TCRdb's copy keeps in-frame clones and lacks some. Clonal size and the V and J genes are those of that table, whereas D and trimming came from the DNA. The data contain 2 million to 3 million clones, 93% of them singletons. This CDR3 is 14 amino acids long. Germline CDR1 reads SGHTA; CDR2 reads FQGNSA. Trimming cost V 6 bases and J 6 bases; bases outside gene matches: 8.

The sample taken for sequencing was naive CD4+ T cells from PBMCs. The subset: CD45RA+ positively selected. The origin of this receptor is a man aged 18 to 29 in good health. Some clones in this sample may be carry-over from other donors' samples. The gene calls are TRBV7-2 and TRBJ1-5; 7 bases are a match to TRBD1. The CDR3 protein is CASSQQGMGQPQHF. The DNA of the CDR3 is TGTGCCAGCAGTCAACAGGGGATGGGTCAGCCCCAGCATTTT.